This is a list of T cell receptor beta chains from one sample in a study of shared clonotypes between healthy human individuals. Profiling relied on immunoSEQ multiplex PCR, and the TCRdb table lists in-frame clones only, not all of them. This table has approximately 1.5 million clones, 98% appearing once. Sequencing was carried out using naive CD4+ T cells sorted from blood. Every receptor here comes from a young man in good health. Both conserved end residues are trimmed from each CDR3. Fields, in order: J gene, V gene, CDR3 protein.

j_call: TRBJ2-2
v_call: TRBV10-1
cdr3_aa: ASSEVNTGELF

j_call: TRBJ2-7
v_call: TRBV14
cdr3_aa: ASSPFAGVGEQY

j_call: TRBJ2-7
v_call: TRBV5-4
cdr3_aa: ASSRQGYEQY

j_call: TRBJ2-5
v_call: TRBV11-2
cdr3_aa: ASSVGTGETQY

j_call: TRBJ2-7
v_call: TRBV27
cdr3_aa: ASGRQGGGYEQY

j_call: TRBJ2-5
v_call: TRBV14
cdr3_aa: ASSQFRETQY

j_call: TRBJ2-1
v_call: TRBV7-7
cdr3_aa: ASSPDRGDEQF

j_call: TRBJ2-7
v_call: TRBV11-3
cdr3_aa: ASSLAGDYEQY

j_call: TRBJ2-7
v_call: TRBV28
cdr3_aa: ASRTSGSGTYEQY

j_call: TRBJ1-5
v_call: TRBV6-1
cdr3_aa: ASSERQGQQPQH

j_call: TRBJ2-7
v_call: TRBV4-3
cdr3_aa: ASSQGARAYEQY

j_call: TRBJ2-5
v_call: TRBV18
cdr3_aa: ASSPDLGETQY

j_call: TRBJ2-1
v_call: TRBV5-4
cdr3_aa: ASSSGQGALGEQF

j_call: TRBJ2-5
v_call: TRBV29-1
cdr3_aa: SVGRNGRGETQY

j_call: TRBJ2-4
v_call: TRBV19
cdr3_aa: ASTNRGLNIQY

j_call: TRBJ1-5
v_call: TRBV6-1
cdr3_aa: ASSERRDRGTGSNQPQH

j_call: TRBJ1-5
v_call: TRBV27
cdr3_aa: ASSPHLGQGNQPQH

j_call: TRBJ1-5
v_call: TRBV7-2
cdr3_aa: ASSSGTSNQPQH

j_call: TRBJ1-1
v_call: TRBV29-1
cdr3_aa: SVGENTEAF

j_call: TRBJ1-1
v_call: TRBV10-1
cdr3_aa: ASTTGLNTEAF

j_call: TRBJ2-1
v_call: TRBV27
cdr3_aa: ASTTGTLYNEQF

j_call: TRBJ2-5
v_call: TRBV11-3
cdr3_aa: ASSLGVAGGQETQY

j_call: TRBJ2-1
v_call: TRBV18
cdr3_aa: ASSPPPGDRENEQF

j_call: TRBJ1-5
v_call: TRBV20-1
cdr3_aa: SASGGQPQH

j_call: TRBJ1-2
v_call: TRBV18
cdr3_aa: ASSPLDRGGYT

j_call: TRBJ2-7
v_call: TRBV2
cdr3_aa: ASTPRTGNEQY

j_call: TRBJ2-5
v_call: TRBV20-1
cdr3_aa: SASFETQY

j_call: TRBJ1-3
v_call: TRBV7-6
cdr3_aa: ASSLGRSSGNTIY

j_call: TRBJ1-5
v_call: TRBV7-2
cdr3_aa: ASSLGSTQGQPQH

j_call: TRBJ2-3
v_call: TRBV15
cdr3_aa: ATSREGRLDLSTDTQY

j_call: TRBJ2-1
v_call: TRBV6-4
cdr3_aa: ASSLDRAYEQF

j_call: TRBJ1-5
v_call: TRBV10-3
cdr3_aa: AISDDRRLNQPQH

j_call: TRBJ2-6
v_call: TRBV11-2
cdr3_aa: ASSLYAGGSGANVLT

j_call: TRBJ2-1
v_call: TRBV4-1
cdr3_aa: ASSQAIGFNPSYNEQF

j_call: TRBJ2-1
v_call: TRBV9
cdr3_aa: ASSFTSGSYNEQF

j_call: TRBJ2-2
v_call: TRBV7-2
cdr3_aa: ASSLGLASNTGELF

j_call: TRBJ2-1
v_call: TRBV30
cdr3_aa: AWSLRGRIGEQF

j_call: TRBJ2-3
v_call: TRBV7-3
cdr3_aa: ASSPGGTIYTDTQY

j_call: TRBJ1-1
v_call: TRBV28
cdr3_aa: ASREVDTEAF

j_call: TRBJ2-7
v_call: TRBV6-1
cdr3_aa: ASSPGQRKDYEQY

j_call: TRBJ1-1
v_call: TRBV5-8
cdr3_aa: ASSLGGRNTEAF

j_call: TRBJ2-1
v_call: TRBV5-1
cdr3_aa: ASSLLTGSYNEQF

j_call: TRBJ2-2
v_call: TRBV7-2
cdr3_aa: ASTLLAGEANTGELF

j_call: TRBJ2-7
v_call: TRBV28
cdr3_aa: ASRPTGLDYEQY

j_call: TRBJ2-1
v_call: TRBV20-1
cdr3_aa: SARGGLGKF

j_call: TRBJ2-1
v_call: TRBV5-1
cdr3_aa: ASGTAHNEQF

j_call: TRBJ2-4
v_call: TRBV5-1
cdr3_aa: ASSPAGVKVNIQY